This T cell receptor beta chain is drawn from a study of CD8 T cells in ankylosing spondylitis. In germline, CDR1 is SNHLY, CDR2 FYNNEI. V was clipped by 8 bases and J by 11 bases; unmatched bases: 15. This CDR3 spans 14 amino acids. TCRdb processed the 5' RACE reads anew with MiXCR; each CDR3 protein has one entry. The table records 180,000 or so distinct CDR3 sequences, roughly 10% of them present only once. General study findings and limits: Reactive arthritis synovial fluid and blood were previously reported to contain some motif variants.

Comments on this clonotype: Its antigen is unknown.

The gene calls are TRBV2 and TRBJ1-1, with 9 positions matching TRBD1. This clonotype was sampled from a male donor with ankylosing spondylitis or in good health (not recorded which). Sequencing was carried out using blood, either unsorted or a sorted T cell fraction (not recorded which). CDR3 region: CASLMGTGTEGAFF. The CDR3 DNA follows: TGTGCCAGCCTCATGGGGACAGGGACCGAGGGGGCTTTCTTT.